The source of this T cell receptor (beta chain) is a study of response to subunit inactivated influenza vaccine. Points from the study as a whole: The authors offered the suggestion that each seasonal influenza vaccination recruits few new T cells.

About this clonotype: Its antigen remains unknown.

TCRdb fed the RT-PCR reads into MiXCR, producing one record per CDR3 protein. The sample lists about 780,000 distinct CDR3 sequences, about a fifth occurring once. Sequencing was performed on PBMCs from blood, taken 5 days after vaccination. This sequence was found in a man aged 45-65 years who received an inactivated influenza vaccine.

This CDR3 is CASSRKPQETQYF. DNA for the CDR3: TGTGCCAGCAGCCGTAAGCCCCAAGAGACCCAGTACTTC. V usage is TRBV27 and J usage is TRBJ2-5; D unclear. V lost 6 bases and J 1 base, leaving 9 bases between the germline ends. Germline CDR1 MNHEY, CDR2 SMNVEV (reference sequence). The CDR3 has 13 residues.